Given below is one T cell receptor beta chain in context. Methods used by the authors: Amplification of reference gene primers was used by the study to estimate nucleated cell counts. Produced via immunoSEQ multiplex PCR; TCRdb's table is partial and in-frame only. V, J and clone size reflect that table, while D and trimming were determined from the DNA. The sample lists 250,000 to 300,000 clones, around four fifths occurring once. The data originate from a study of blood T cell repertoires in COVID-19. Whole-study context: T cells, B-cell-depleted T cells, or PBMCs supplied cDNA or gDNA.

This receptor was obtained from a man aged 55-75 years who had recovered from COVID-19. Sample: peripheral blood.

CDR3 protein: CASSFTDSNQPQHF. The CDR3 DNA sequence: TGTGCCAGCAGCTTTACTGATAGCAATCAGCCCCAGCATTTT. V usage is TRBV7-9 and J usage is TRBJ1-5, with D hard to call. This CDR3 has 14 residues. Deletions cut 3 bases from V and 0 bases from J, with 6 bases between. Germline V gene data show CDR1 as SEHNR and CDR2 as FQNEAQ (reference sequence).